This entry is about one T cell receptor beta chain. The antigen is not known. Mouse names are used for the genes. The read stops 1 residue short of the end of the CDR3; the missing end is completed from the germline J gene. This sample was taken from a study of tissue T cells after allogeneic stem cell transplantation. General observations from the study: Motif-based clustering found tissue-specific repertoire signatures shared across patients, though few clones were shared. In patients and mice, blood and spleen missed much of tissue repertoire.

Sequencing of TCRbeta CDR3 at survey depth gave sequences and template counts. Sequenced by immunoSEQ multiplex PCR; TCRdb stores in-frame clones only, minus some. The sample yields 6,700 or so clones, around 44% seen once. The CDR3 is made up of 13 amino acids. Germline V gives CDR1 KGHPV, CDR2 FQNQEV (reference sequence). V lost 4 bases and J lost 3, with 4 bases in between. The time point is: mouse harvest day 7 after allogeneic transplant. Mouse grafts combined 10^7 T-cell-depleted bone marrow cells with 10^6 splenic CD5+ T cells. This TCR was recovered from a female BALB/c mouse given C57BL/6 T cells with graft-versus-host disease after an allogeneic hematopoietic cell transplant. The chain recombines TRBV26 with TRBJ1-6; D not resolved. TRBJ1-6 falls under the ORF class, with uncertain function. Sequenced: gut tissue. The CDR3 sequence: CASSPNYNSPLYF. The DNA read from the CDR3 is TGTGCCAGCAGTCCCAACTATAATTCGCCCCTCTAC.